This TCR beta chain was identified during a study of blood T cell repertoires in COVID-19. Seattle-derived patients entered the study during active infection and were followed longitudinally. Looked up from germline, CDR1 is MNHEY and CDR2 is SVGAGI. The CDR3 is 15 residues long. V lost 8 bases, J lost 6 bases, and 14 bases stayed unmatched. In the original workflow: Reference gene primer amplification in the assay estimated nucleated cell counts. The assay was immunoSEQ multiplex PCR, and TCRdb's table has in-frame clones only and misses some. The DNA was the basis for D and trimming; V, J and clone size are from that table. The sample shows about 100,000 clones, roughly 80% of them seen only once.

This clonotype was sampled from a man aged 80 or over with COVID-19, enrolled during active disease. Sequencing was done on a sample of peripheral blood. The gene calls are TRBV6-5 and TRBJ2-7, with 9 positions matching TRBD2. The CDR3 bases are TGTGCCAGCCAAAGTTCGGGCGGGAGGGCTCGCGAGCAGTACTTC. This encodes CASQSSGGRAREQYF.